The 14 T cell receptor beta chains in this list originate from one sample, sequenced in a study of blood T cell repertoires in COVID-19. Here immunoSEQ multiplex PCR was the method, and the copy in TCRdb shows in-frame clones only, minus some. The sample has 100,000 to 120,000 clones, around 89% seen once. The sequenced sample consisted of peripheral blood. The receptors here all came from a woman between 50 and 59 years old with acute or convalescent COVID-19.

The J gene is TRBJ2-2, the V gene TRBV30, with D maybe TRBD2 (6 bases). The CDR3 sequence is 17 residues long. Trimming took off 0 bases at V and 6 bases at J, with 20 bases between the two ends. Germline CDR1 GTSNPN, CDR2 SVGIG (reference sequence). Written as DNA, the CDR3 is TGTGCCTGGAGTGTAAGTCTAACCCGACCGGGGGCCGGGGAGCTGTTTTTT. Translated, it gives CAWSVSLTRPGAGELFF.

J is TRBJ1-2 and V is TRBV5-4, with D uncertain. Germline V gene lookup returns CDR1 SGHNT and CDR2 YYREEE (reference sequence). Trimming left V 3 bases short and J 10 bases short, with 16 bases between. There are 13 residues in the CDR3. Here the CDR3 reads CASSSYGLEDYTF. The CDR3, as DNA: TGTGCCAGCAGCTCTTACGGCCTCGAGGACTACACCTTC. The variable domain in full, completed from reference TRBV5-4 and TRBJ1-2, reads ETGVTQSPTHLIKTRGQQVTLRCSSQSGHNTVSWYQQALGQGPQFIFQYYREEENGRGNFPPRFSGLQFPNYSSELNVNALELDDSALYLCASSSYGLEDYTFGSGTRLTVV.

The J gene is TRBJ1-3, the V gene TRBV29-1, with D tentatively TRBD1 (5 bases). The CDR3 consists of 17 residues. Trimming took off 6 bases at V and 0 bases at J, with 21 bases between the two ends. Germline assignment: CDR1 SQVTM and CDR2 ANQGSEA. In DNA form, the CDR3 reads TGCAGCGTCACCCAGCGGGTAGGGGCCCCCTCTGGAAACACCATATATTTT. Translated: CSVTQRVGAPSGNTIYF.

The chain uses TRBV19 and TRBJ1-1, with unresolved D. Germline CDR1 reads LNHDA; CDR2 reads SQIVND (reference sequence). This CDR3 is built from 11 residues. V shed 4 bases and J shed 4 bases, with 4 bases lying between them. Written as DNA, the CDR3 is TGTGCCAGTAGTAGAGGCACTGAAGCTTTCTTT. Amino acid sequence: CASSRGTEAFF.

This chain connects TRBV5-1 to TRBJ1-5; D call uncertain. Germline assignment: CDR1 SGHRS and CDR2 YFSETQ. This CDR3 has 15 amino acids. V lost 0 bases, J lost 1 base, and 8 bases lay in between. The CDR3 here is CASSLGPKSNQPQHF. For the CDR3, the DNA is TGCGCCAGCAGCTTGGGGCCGAAGAGCAATCAGCCCCAGCATTTT.

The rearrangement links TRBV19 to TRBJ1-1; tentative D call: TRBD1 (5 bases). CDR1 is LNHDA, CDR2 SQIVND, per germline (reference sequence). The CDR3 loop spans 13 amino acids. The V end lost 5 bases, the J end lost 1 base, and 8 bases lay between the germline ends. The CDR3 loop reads CASSLTENTEAFF. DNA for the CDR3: TGTGCCAGTAGTTTGACAGAGAACACTGAAGCTTTCTTT.

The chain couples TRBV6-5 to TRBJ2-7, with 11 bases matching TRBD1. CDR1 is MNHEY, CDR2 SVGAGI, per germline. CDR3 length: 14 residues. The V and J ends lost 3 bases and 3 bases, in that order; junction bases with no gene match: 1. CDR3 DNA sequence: TGTGCCAGCAGTTATGGGACAGGGGGCTACGAGCAGTACTTC. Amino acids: CASSYGTGGYEQYF.

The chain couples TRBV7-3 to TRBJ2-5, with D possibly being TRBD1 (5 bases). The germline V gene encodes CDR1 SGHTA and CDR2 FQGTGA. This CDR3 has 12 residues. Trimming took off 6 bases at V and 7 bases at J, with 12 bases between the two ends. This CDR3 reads CASSPGWGTQYF. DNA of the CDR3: TGTGCCAGCAGTCCAGGGTGGGGGACCCAGTACTTC.

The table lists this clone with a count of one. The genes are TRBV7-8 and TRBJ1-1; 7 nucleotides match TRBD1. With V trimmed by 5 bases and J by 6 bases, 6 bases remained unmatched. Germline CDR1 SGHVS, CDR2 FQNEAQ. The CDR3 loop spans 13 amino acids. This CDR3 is CASSGLQGSEAFF. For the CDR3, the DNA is TGTGCCAGCAGCGGTTTACAGGGGTCTGAAGCTTTCTTT.

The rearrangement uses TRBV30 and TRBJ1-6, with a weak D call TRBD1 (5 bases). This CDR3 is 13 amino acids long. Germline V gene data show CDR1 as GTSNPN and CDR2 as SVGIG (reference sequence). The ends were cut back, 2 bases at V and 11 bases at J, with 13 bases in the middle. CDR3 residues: CAWSRTPSAPLHF. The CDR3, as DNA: TGTGCCTGGAGTAGGACACCCAGCGCACCCCTCCACTTT. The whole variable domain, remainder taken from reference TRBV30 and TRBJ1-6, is SQTIHQWPATLVQPVGSPLSLECTVEGTSNPNLYWYRQAAGRGLQLLFYSVGIGQISSEVPQNLSASRPQDRQFILSSKKLLLSDSGFYLCAWSRTPSAPLHFGNGTRLTVT.

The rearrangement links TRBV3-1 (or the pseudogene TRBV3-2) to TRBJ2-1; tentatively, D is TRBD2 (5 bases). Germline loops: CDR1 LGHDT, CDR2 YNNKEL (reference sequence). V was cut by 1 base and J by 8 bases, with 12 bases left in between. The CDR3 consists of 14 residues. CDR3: CASSQGNSVDEQFF. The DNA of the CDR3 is TGTGCCAGCAGCCAAGGTAATAGCGTCGATGAGCAGTTCTTC.

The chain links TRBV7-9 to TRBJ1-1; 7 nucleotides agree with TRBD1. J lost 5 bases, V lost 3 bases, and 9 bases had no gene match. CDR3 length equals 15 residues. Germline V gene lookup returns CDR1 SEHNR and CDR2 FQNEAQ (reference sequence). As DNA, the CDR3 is TGTGCCAGCAGCTTTTTAGCCCCAGGGGGGACTGAAGCTTTCTTT. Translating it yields CASSFLAPGGTEAFF. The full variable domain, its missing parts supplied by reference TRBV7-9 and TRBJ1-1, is DTGVSQNPRHKITKRGQNVTFRCDPISEHNRLYWYRQTLGQGPEFLTYFQNEAQLEKSRLLSDRFSAERPKGSFSTLEIQRTEQGDSAMYLCASSFLAPGGTEAFFGQGTRLTVV.

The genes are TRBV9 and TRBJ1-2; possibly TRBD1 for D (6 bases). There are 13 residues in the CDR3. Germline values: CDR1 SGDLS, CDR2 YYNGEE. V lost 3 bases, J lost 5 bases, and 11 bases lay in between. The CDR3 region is CASSAGTKYGYTF. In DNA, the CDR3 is TGTGCCAGCAGCGCCGGGACAAAGTATGGCTACACCTTC.

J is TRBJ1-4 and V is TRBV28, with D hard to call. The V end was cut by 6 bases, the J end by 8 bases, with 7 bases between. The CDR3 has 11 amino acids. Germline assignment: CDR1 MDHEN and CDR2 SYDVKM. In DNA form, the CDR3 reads TGTGCCAGCAGCTCGAGGGAAAAACTGTTTTTT. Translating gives CASSSREKLFF.